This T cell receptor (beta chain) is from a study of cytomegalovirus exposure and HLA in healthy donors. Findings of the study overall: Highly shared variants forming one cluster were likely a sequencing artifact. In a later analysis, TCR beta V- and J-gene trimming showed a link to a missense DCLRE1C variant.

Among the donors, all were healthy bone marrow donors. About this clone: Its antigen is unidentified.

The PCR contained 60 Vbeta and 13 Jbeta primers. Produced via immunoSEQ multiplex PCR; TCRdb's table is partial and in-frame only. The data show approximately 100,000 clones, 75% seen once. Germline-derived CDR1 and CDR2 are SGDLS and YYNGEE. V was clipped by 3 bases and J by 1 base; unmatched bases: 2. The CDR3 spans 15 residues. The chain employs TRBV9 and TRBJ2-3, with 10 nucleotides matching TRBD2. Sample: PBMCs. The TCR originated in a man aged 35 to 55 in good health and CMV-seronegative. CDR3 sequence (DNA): TGTGCCAGCAGCGGAACTAGCGGGGGCACAGATACGCAGTATTTT. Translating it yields CASSGTSGGTDTQYF.